Following are 4 T cell receptor beta chains from one sample sequenced in a study of T cell responses to AZD1222 COVID-19 vaccine. Repertoires were generated with immunoSEQ multiplex PCR, while TCRdb's copy carries only in-frame clones and drops some. The table has around 99,000 clones, over 75% seen once; the top ten hold roughly 13%. Sequenced here: peripheral blood, sampled on day 0 of MenACWY control vaccination. The origin of the receptors is an adult in good health.

The CDR3 here is CASSEGQTKAFF. Here the CDR3 DNA reads TGTGCCAGCAGTGAGGGACAGACCAAAGCTTTCTTT. This chain joins TRBV28 and TRBJ1-1; 7 nucleotides line up with TRBD1. J gave up 9 bases and V 5 bases, and 6 bases lay outside the gene matches. The CDR3 totals 12 residues. The V gene's germline CDR1 is MDHEN and CDR2 SYDVKM.

The CDR3 protein is CASSYWTGGPYEQYF. DNA of the CDR3: TGTGCCAGCAGTTACTGGACAGGGGGCCCCTACGAGCAGTACTTC. V is TRBV6-5 and J is TRBJ2-7, with TRBD1 identical over 11 bases. The V and J ends lost 1 base and 2 bases, in that order; junction bases with no gene match: 1. CDR3 length: 15 amino acids. The germline CDR1 and CDR2 sequences are MNHEY and SVGAGI.

The chain employs TRBV19 and TRBJ1-1; a weak D match, TRBD1 (5 bases). V was trimmed by 7 bases and J by 1 base, leaving 13 bases between them. CDR1 is LNHDA and CDR2 is SQIVND in the germline V gene (reference sequence). CDR3 length equals 14 residues. CDR3: CASIRSTENTEAFF. CDR3 sequence (DNA): TGTGCCAGTATAAGGTCGACAGAGAACACTGAAGCTTTCTTT.

The gene calls are TRBV7-8 and TRBJ2-1; possible D gene TRBD2, 6 bases. Germline V CDR1 and CDR2: SGHVS, FQNEAQ. V gave up 2 bases and J gave up 3 bases, with 11 bases separating them. This CDR3 region has 15 residues. The CDR3, as DNA: TGTGCCAGCAGCTTAAGGGACTTTTACTACAATGAGCAGTTCTTC. Protein product: CASSLRDFYYNEQFF. Drawing the rest from reference TRBV7-8 and TRBJ2-1, the complete variable domain is GAGVSQSPRYKVAKRGQDVALRCDPISGHVSLFWYQQALGQGPEFLTYFQNEAQLDKSGLPSDRFFAERPEGSVSTLKIQRTQQEDSAVYLCASSLRDFYYNEQFFGPGTRLTVL.